The clone carrying this T cell receptor (beta chain) was observed a handful of times. RNA transcripts were the template for amplifying TCR beta CDR3 regions. HTBI primers drove first-round RT-PCR of the TCR CDR3. TCRdb reprocessed the multiplex PCR reads with MiXCR, giving one entry per CDR3 protein. This sample has approximately 520,000 distinct CDR3 sequences, with roughly 25% found just once. This entry belongs to a study of T cells in Graves' hyperthyroidism and ophthalmopathy. The source is a woman in her thirties with Graves' ophthalmopathy. Sequences were obtained from blood.

The CDR3 is CASSPGLAVRSYEQYF. CDR3 DNA sequence: TGTGCCAGCTCACCCGGACTAGCGGTGAGATCCTACGAGCAGTACTTC. V gene TRBV18 combines with J gene TRBJ2-7; 10 bases agree with TRBD2. The germline V gene has CDR1 KGHSH and CDR2 LQKENI. The CDR3 length is 16 residues. Trimming removed 3 bases from V and 1 base from J; junction bases left unmatched: 6.